This T cell receptor beta chain was retrieved from a study of blood T cell repertoires in COVID-19. Study information: COVID-19 samples, acute and convalescent, were from the United States, Italy and Spain. Sources were T cells, B-cell-depleted T cells, or PBMCs; the material itself was cDNA or gDNA.

Germline CDR1 is SGHAT and CDR2 is FQNNGV. The ends were cut back, 3 bases at V and 9 bases at J, with 18 bases in the middle. This CDR3 has 15 residues. Original analysis: Reference gene primers were amplified, and this amplification served to estimate nucleated cell counts. Clones were read by immunoSEQ multiplex PCR, and TCRdb kept only the in-frame ones, dropping some. V, J and clone size are those of that table, while D and trimming were read from the DNA. The sample yields about 83,000 clones, 85% to 90% seen once. The TCR sequence derives from an older man with active or convalescent COVID-19. The V gene is TRBV11-2, the J gene TRBJ2-1; D perhaps matches TRBD2 (5 bases). The source material was peripheral blood. The CDR3 DNA reads as TGTGCCAGCAGCTTCCGTGGGAGTGCGTCAGGTGAGCAGTTCTTC. It specifies CASSFRGSASGEQFF.